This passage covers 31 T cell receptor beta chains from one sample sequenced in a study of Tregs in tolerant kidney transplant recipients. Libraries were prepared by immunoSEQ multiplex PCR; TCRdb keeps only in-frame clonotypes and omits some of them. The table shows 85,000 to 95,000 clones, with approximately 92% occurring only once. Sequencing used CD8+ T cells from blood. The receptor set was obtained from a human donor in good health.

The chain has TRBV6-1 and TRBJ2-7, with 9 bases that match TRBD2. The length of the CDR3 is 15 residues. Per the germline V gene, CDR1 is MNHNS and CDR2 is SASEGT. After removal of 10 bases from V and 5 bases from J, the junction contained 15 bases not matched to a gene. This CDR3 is CAIRTTSGRQDEQYF. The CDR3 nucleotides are TGTGCCATCCGCACGACTAGCGGAAGGCAGGACGAGCAGTACTTC.

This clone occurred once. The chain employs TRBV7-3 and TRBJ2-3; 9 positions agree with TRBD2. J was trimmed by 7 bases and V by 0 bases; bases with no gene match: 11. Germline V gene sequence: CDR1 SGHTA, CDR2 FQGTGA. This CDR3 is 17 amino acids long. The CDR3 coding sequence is TGTGCCAGCAGCTTAACCCCCCAAGCTAGCGGGGCATATACGCAGTATTTT. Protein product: CASSLTPQASGAYTQYF.

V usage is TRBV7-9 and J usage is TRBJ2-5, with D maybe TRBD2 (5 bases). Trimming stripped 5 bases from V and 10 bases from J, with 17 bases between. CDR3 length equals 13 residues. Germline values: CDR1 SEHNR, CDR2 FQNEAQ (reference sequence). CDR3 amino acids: CASSQKSKGVQYF. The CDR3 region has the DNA TGTGCCAGCAGCCAAAAGTCCAAGGGAGTCCAGTACTTC.

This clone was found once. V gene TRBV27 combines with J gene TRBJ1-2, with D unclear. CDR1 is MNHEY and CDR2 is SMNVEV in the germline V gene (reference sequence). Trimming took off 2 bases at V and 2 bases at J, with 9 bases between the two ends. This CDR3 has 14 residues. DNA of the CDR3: TGTGCCAGCAGTTTAGTTGGGTCAAACTATGGCTACACCTTC. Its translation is CASSLVGSNYGYTF.

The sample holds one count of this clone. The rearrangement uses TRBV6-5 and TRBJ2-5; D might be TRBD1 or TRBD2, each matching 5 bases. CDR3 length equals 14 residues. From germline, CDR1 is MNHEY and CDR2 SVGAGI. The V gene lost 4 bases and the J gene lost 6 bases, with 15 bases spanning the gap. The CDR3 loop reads CASSSPDRGQTQYF. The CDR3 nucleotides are TGTGCCAGCAGTTCCCCCGATAGGGGACAGACCCAGTACTTC.

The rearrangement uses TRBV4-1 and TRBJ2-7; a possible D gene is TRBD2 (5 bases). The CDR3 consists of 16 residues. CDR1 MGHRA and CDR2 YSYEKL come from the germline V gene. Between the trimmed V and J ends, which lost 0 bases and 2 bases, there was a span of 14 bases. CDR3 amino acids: CASSQDRAGYTYEQYF. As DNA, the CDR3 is TGCGCCAGCAGCCAAGATAGGGCGGGCTATACCTACGAGCAGTACTTC.

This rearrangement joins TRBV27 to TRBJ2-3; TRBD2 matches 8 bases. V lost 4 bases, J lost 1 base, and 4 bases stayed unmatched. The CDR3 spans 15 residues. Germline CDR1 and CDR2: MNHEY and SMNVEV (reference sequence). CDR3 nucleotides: TGTGCCAGCAGTTGGCTAGCGGGTGGCACAGATACGCAGTATTTT. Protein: CASSWLAGGTDTQYF.

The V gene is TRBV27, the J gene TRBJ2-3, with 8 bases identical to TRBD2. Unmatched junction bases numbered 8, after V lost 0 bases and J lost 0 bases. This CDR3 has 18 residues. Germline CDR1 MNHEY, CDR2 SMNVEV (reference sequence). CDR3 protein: CASSLSIWSGGSTDTQYF. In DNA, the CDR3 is TGTGCCAGCAGTTTATCGATTTGGAGCGGGGGAAGCACAGATACGCAGTATTTT.

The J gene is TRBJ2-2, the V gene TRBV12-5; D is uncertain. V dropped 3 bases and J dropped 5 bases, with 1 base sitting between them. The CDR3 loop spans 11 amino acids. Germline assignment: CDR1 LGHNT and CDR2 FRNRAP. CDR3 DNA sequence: TGTGCTAGTGGTTTAACCGGGGAGCTGTTTTTT. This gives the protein CASGLTGELFF.

The chain's CDR3 is CASSIRRPLESGYTF. The CDR3 DNA follows: TGTGCCAGCAGCATCCGTCGGCCGCTAGAGTCTGGCTACACCTTC. The rearrangement uses TRBV7-8 and TRBJ1-2; D not certain. The CDR3 sequence is 15 residues long. Germline CDR1 and CDR2: SGHVS and FQNEAQ. Trimming removed 5 bases from V and 7 bases from J, with 20 bases in between. The full variable domain, rest sourced from reference TRBV7-8 and TRBJ1-2, is GAGVSQSPRYKVAKRGQDVALRCDPISGHVSLFWYQQALGQGPEFLTYFQNEAQLDKSGLPSDRFFAERPEGSVSTLKIQRTQQEDSAVYLCASSIRRPLESGYTFGSGTRLTVV.

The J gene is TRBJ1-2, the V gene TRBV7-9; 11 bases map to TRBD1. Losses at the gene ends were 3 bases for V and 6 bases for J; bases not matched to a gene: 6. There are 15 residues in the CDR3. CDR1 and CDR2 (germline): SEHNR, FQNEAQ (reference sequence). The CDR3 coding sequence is TGTGCCAGCAGCTTTCCGGGACAGGGGGAAAATGGCTACACCTTC. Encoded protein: CASSFPGQGENGYTF.

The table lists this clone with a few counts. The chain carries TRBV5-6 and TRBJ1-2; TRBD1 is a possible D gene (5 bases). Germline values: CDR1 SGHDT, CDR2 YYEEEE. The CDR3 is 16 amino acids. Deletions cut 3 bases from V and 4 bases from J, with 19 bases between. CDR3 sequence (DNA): TGTGCCAGCAGCTCCTCTCCGGGGACGCGTAGCTATGGCTACACCTTC. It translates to CASSSSPGTRSYGYTF.

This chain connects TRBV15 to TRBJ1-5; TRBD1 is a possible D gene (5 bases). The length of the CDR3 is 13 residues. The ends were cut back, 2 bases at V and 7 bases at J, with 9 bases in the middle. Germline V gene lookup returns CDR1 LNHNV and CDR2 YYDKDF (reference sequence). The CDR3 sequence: CATSRSWGQPQHF. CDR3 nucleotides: TGTGCCACCAGCAGATCGTGGGGCCAGCCCCAGCATTTT.

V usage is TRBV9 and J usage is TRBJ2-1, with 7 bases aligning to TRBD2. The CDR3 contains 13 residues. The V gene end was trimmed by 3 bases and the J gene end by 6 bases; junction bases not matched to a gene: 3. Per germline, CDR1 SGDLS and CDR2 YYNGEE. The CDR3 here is CASSAGGGNEQFF. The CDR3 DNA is TGTGCCAGCAGCGCGGGCGGGGGCAATGAGCAGTTCTTC. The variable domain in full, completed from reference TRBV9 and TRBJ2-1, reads DSGVTQTPKHLITATGQRVTLRCSPRSGDLSVYWYQQSLDQGLQFLIQYYNGEERAKGNILERFSAQQFPDLHSELNLSSLELGDSALYFCASSAGGGNEQFFGPGTRLTVL.

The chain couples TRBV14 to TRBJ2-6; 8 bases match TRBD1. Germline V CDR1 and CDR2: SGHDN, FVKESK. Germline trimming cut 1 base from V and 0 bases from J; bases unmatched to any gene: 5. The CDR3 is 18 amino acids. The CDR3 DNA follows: TGTGCCAGCAGCCAAGTGGACAGGGCCTACTCTGGGGCCAACGTCCTGACTTTC. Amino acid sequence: CASSQVDRAYSGANVLTF.

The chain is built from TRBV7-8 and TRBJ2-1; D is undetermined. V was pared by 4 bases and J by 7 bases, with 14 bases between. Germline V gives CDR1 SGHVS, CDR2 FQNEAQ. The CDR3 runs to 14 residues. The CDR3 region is CASSSDFRTNEQFF. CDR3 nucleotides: TGTGCCAGCAGCTCGGATTTCCGCACGAATGAGCAGTTCTTC.

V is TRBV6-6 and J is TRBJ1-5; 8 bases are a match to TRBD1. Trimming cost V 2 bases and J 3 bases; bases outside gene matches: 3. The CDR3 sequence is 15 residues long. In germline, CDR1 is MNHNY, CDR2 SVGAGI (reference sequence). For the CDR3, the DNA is TGTGCCAGCAGTTACACGACAGGGGACAATCAGCCCCAGCATTTT. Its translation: CASSYTTGDNQPQHF.

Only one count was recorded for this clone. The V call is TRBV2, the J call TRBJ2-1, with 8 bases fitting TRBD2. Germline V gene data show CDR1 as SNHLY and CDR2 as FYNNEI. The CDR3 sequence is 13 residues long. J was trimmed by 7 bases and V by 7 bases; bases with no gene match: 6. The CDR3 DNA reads TGTGCCAGCACCGAACCGGGGGGGAATGAGCAGTTCTTC. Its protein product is CASTEPGGNEQFF.

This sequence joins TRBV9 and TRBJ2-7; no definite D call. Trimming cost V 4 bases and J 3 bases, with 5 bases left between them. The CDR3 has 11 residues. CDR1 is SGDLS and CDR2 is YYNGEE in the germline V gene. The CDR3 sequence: CASSSGYEQYF. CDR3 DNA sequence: TGTGCCAGCAGCTCCGGCTACGAGCAGTACTTC.

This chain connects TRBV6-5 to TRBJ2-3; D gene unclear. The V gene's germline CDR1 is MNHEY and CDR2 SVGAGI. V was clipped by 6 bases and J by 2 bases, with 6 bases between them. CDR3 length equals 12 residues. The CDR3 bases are TGTGCCAGCAGCATGGACACAGATACGCAGTATTTT. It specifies CASSMDTDTQYF.

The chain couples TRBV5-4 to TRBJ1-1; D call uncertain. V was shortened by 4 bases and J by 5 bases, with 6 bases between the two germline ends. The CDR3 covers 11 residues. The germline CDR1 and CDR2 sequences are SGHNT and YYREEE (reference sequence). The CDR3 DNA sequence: TGTGCCAGCAGCCCTGGGACTGAAGCTTTCTTT. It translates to CASSPGTEAFF.

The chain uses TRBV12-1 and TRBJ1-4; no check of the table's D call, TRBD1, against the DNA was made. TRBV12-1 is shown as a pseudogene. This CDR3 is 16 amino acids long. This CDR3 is CASSPGQGKMHEKLFF. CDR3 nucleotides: TGTGCCAGCAGCCCCGGACAGGGAAAAATGCATGAAAAACTGTTTTTT.

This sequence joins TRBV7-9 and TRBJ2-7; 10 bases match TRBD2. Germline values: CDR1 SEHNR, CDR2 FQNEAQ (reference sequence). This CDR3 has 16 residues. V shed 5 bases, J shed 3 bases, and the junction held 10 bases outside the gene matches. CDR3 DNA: TGTGCCAGCAGCCCCTCGGGGACTAGCGCCCTCTACGAGCAGTACTTC. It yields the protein CASSPSGTSALYEQYF.

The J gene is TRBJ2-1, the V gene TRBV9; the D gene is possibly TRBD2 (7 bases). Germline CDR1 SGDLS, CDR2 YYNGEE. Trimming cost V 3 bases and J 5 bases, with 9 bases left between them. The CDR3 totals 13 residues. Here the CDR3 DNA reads TGTGCCAGCAGCGACGGGGGGCACAATGAGCAGTTCTTC. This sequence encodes CASSDGGHNEQFF.

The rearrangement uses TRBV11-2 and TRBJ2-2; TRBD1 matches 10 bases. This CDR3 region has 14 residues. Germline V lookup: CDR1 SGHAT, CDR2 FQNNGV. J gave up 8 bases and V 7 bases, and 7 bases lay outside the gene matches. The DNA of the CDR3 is TGTGCCAGCATCAGACAGGGGGCAGGTGGGGAGCTGTTTTTT. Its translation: CASIRQGAGGELFF.

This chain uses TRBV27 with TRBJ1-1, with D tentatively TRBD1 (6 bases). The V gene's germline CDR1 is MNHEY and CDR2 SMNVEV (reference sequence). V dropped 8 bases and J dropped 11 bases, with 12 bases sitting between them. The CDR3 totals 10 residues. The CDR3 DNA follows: TGTGCCAGCGGAACAGGGAATGCTTTCTTT. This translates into CASGTGNAFF.

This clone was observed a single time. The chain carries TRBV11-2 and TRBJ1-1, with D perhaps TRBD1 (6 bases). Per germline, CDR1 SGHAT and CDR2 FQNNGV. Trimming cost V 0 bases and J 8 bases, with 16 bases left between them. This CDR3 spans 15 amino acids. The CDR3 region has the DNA TGTGCCAGCAGCTTAGATACCGGACAGCTACGAGAAGCTTTCTTT. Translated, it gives CASSLDTGQLREAFF.

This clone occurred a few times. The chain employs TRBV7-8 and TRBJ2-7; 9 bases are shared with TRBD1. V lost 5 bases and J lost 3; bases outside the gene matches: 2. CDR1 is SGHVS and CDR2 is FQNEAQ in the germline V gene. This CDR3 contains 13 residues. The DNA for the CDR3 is TGTGCCAGCAGCCCGGACAGGGGCTACGAGCAGTACTTC. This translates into CASSPDRGYEQYF.

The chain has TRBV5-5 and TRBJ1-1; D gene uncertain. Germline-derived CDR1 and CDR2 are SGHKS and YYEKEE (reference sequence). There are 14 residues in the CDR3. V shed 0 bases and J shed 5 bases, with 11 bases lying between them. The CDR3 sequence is CASSLEAAATEAFF. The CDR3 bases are TGTGCCAGCAGCTTGGAAGCGGCTGCTACTGAAGCTTTCTTT.

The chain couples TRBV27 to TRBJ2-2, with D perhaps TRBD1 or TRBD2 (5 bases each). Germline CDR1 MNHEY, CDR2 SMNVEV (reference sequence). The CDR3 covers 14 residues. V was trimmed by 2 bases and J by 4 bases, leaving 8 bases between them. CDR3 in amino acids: CASSLGGFTGELFF. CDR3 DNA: TGTGCCAGCAGTTTAGGGGGATTCACCGGGGAGCTGTTTTTT.

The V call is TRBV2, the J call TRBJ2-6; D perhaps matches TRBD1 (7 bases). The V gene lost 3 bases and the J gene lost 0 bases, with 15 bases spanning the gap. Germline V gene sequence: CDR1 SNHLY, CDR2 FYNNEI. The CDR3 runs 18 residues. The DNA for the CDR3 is TGTGCCAGCAGTGAGGGGGGACAGTATCACTCTGGGGCCAACGTCCTGACTTTC. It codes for CASSEGGQYHSGANVLTF.